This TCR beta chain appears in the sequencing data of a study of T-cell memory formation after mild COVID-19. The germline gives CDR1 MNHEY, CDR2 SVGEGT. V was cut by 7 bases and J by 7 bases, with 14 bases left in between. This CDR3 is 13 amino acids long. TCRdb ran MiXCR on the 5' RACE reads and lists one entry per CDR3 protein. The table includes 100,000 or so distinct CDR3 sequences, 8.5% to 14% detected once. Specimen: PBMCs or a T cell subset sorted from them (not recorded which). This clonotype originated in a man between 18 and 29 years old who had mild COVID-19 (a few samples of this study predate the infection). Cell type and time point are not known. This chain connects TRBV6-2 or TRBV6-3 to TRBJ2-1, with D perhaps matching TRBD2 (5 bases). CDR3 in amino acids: CASTLRTPNEQFF. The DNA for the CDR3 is TGTGCCAGCACCTTGAGGACTCCGAATGAGCAGTTCTTC.